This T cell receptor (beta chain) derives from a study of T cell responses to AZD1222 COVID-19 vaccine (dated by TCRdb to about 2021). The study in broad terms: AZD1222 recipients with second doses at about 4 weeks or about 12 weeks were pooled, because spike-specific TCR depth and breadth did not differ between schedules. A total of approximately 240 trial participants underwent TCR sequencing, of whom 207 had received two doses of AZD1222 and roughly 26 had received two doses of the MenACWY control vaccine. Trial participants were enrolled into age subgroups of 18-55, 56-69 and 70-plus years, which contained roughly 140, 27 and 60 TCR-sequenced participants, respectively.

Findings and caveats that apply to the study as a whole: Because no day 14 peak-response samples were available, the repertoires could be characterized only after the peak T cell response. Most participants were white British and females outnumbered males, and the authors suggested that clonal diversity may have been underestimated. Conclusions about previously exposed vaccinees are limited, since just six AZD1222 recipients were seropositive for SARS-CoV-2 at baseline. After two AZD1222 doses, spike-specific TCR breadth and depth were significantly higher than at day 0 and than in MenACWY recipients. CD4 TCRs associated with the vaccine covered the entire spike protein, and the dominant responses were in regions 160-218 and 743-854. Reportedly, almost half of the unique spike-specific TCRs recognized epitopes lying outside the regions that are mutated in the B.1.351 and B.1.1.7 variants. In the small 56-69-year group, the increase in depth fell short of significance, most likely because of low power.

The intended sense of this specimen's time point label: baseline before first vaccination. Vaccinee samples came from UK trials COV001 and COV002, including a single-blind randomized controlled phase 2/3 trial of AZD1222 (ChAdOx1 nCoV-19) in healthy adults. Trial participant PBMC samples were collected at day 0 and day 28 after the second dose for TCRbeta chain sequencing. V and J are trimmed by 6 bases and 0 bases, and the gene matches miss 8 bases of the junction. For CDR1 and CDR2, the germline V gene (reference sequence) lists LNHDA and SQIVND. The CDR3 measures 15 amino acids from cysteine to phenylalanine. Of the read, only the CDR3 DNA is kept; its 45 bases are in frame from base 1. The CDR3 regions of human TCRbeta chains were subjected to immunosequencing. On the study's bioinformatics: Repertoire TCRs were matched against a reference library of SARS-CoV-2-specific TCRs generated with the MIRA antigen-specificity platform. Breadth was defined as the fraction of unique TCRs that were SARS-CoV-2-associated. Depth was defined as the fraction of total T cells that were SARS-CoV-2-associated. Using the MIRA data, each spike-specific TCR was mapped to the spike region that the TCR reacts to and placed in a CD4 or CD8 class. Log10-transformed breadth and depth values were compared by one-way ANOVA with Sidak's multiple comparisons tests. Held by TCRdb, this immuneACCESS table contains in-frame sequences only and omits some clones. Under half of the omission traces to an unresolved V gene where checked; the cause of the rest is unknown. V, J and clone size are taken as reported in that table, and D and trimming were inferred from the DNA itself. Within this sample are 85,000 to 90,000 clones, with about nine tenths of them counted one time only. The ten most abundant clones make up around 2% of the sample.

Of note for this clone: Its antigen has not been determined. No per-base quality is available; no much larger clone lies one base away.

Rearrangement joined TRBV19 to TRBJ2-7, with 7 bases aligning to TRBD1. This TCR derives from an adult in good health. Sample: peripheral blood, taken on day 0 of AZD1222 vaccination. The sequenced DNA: TGTGCCAGTAGAAAAACAGGGGACCTCTCCTACGAGCAGTACTTC. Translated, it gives CASRKTGDLSYEQYF.